This record concerns one T cell receptor beta chain sequence. Its target is not known. V was trimmed by 0 bases and J by 5 bases, leaving 7 bases between them. Germline CDR1 is LGHNA and CDR2 is YSLEER. CDR3 length: 13 residues. This entry comes from a study of STAT3 mutations in large granular lymphocyte leukemia. General study points: In several patients, dominant TCR clone burden exceeded STAT3 mutant burden, suggesting STAT3 mutation arose secondarily. At least one immunodominant TCR beta clonotype appeared in every T-cell large granular lymphocyte leukemia patient. After therapy, about 35% of the 18 patients switched clonotypes, all new clones STAT3 wild type.

TCRdb keeps only in-frame clones here, not all; method: immunoSEQ multiplex PCR. This sample has roughly 40,000 clones, with 81% found just once. This TCR was sampled from a human donor with T large granular lymphocyte leukemia. Some clones in this sample may be carry-over from other donors' samples. The chain is built from TRBV4-3 and TRBJ1-1; D call uncertain. The specimen sequenced was PBMCs. The CDR3 spells CASSQDPRTEAFF. The CDR3 coding sequence is TGCGCCAGCAGCCAAGACCCCCGGACTGAAGCTTTCTTT.